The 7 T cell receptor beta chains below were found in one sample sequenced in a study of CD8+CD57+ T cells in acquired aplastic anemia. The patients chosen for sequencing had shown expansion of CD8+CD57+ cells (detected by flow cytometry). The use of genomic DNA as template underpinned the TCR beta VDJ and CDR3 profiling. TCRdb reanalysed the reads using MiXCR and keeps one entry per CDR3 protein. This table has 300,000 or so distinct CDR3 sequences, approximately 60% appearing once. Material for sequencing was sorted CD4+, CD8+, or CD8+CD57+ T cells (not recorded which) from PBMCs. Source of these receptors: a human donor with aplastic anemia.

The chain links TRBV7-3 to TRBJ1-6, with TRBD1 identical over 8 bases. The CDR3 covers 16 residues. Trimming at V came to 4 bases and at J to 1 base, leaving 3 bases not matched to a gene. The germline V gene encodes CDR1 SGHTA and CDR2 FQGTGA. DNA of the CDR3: TGTGCCAGCAGCTACAGGGGGTCTTCCTATAATTCACCCCTCCACTTT. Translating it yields CASSYRGSSYNSPLHF.

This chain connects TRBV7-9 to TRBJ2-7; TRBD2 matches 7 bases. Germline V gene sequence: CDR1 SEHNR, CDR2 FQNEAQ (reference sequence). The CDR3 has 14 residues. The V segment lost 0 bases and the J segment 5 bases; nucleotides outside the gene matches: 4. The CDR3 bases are TGTGCCAGCAGCTTAGCAGAGCGGGGCCACGAGCAGTACTTC. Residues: CASSLAERGHEQYF.

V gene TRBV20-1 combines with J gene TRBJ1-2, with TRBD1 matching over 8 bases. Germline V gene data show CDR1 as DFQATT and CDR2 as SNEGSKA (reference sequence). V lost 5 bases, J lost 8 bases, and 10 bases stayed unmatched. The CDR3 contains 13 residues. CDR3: CSAGRTGLGGYTF. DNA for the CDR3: TGCAGTGCTGGACGGACAGGGCTCGGGGGCTACACCTTC.

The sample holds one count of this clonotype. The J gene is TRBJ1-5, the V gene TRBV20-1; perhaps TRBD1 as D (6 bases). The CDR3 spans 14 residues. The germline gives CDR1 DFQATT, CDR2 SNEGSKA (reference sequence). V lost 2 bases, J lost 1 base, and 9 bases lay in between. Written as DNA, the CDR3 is TGCAGTGCTAGAACAGGGAGGAGCAATCAGCCCCAGCATTTT. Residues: CSARTGRSNQPQHF.

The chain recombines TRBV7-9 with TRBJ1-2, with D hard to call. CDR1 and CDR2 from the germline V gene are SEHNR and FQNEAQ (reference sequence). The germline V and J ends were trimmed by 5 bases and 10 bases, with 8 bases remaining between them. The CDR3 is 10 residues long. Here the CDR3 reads CASSLGPYTF. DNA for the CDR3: TGTGCCAGCAGCCTCGGACCCTACACCTTC.

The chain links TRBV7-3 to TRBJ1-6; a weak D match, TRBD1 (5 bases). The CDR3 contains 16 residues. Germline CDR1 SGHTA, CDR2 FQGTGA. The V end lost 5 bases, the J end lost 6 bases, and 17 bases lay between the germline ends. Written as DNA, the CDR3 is TGTGCCAGCAGCAGACAGCAGGAGCGGGGTAATTCACCCCTCCACTTT. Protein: CASSRQQERGNSPLHF.

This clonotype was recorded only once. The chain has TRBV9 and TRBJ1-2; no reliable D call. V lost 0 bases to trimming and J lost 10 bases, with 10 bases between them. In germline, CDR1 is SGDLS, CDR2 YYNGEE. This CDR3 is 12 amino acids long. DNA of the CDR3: TGTGCCAGCAGCGTAGGCGGGGATGCCTACACCTTC. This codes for CASSVGGDAYTF.